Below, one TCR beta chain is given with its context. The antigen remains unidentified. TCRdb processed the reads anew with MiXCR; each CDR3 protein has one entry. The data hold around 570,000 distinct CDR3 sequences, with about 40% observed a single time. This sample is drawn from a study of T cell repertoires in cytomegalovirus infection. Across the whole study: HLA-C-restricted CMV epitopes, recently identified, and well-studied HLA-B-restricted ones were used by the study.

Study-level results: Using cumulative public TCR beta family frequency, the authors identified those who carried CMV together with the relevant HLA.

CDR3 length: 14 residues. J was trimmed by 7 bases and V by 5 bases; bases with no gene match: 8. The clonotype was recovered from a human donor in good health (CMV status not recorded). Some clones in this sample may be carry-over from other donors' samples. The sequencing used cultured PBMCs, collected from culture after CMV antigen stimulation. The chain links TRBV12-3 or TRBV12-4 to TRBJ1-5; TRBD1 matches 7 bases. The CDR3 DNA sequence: TGTGCCAGCAGTCCGACAGGGATACCCCAGCCCCAGCATTTT. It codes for CASSPTGIPQPQHF.